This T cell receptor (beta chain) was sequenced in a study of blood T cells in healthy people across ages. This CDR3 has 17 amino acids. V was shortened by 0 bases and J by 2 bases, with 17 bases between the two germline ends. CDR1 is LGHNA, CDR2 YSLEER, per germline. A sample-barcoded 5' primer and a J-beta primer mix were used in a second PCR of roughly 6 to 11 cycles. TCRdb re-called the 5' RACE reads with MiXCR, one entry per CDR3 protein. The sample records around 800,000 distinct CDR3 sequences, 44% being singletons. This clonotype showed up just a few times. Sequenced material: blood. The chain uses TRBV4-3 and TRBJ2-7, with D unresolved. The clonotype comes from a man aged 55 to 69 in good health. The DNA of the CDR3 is TGCGCCAGCAGCCAAGATTGGTCCCACCAAGAGACCTACGAGCAGTACTTC. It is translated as CASSQDWSHQETYEQYF.